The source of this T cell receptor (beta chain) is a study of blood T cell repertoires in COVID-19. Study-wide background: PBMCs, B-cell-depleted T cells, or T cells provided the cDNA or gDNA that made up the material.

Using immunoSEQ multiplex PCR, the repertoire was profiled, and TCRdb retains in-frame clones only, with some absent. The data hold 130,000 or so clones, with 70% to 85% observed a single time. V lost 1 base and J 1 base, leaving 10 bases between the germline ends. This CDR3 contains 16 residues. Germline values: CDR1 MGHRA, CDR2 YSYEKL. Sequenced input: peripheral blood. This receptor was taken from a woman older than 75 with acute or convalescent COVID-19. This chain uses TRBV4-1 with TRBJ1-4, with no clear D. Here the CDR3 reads CASSQGPGRTNEKLFF. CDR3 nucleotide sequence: TGCGCCAGCAGCCAAGGCCCCGGTCGAACTAATGAAAAACTGTTTTTT.